The 25 T cell receptor beta chains listed next were all sequenced from one sample in a study of shared clonotypes between healthy human individuals. Using immunoSEQ multiplex PCR, the repertoire was profiled, and TCRdb retains in-frame clones only, with some absent. This table holds about 490,000 clones, over 60% found once. What was sequenced was PBMCs. These receptor sequences come from a middle-aged woman in good health. Some clones in this sample may be carry-over from other donors' samples.

In DNA, the CDR3 is TGTGCCAGCAGTTTATCCCCGGACCCACGGGGGGATACGCAGTATTTT. Its protein is CASSLSPDPRGDTQYF. V usage is TRBV27 and J usage is TRBJ2-3, with D possibly matching TRBD2 (6 bases). Trimming shortened V by 0 bases and J by 6 bases, and 16 bases separated the two germline ends. Germline CDR1 reads MNHEY; CDR2 reads SMNVEV (reference sequence). This CDR3 has 16 residues.

The chain combines TRBV5-1 with TRBJ2-3; D is unclear. Trimming pared 6 bases from V and 1 base from J, leaving 15 bases between. From germline, CDR1 is SGHRS and CDR2 YFSETQ. This CDR3 has 15 amino acids. CDR3: CASTVLGAGTDTQYF. The CDR3, as DNA: TGCGCCAGCACCGTTCTAGGTGCCGGCACAGATACGCAGTATTTT.

This clone was observed many times. The chain uses TRBV5-4 and TRBJ2-1; 12 bases fit TRBD2. V trimming: 4 bases; J trimming: 8 bases; junction bases outside the gene matches: 10. CDR3 size: 16 residues. The V gene's germline CDR1 is SGHNT and CDR2 YYREEE (reference sequence). In DNA, the CDR3 is TGTGCCAGCAGCCCAAGACTAGCGGGAGTGGACTATGAGCAGTTCTTC. Protein: CASSPRLAGVDYEQFF.

This clone was picked up one time. The chain employs TRBV18 and TRBJ2-7; D perhaps matches TRBD2 (6 bases). The germline V and J ends were trimmed by 3 bases and 1 base, with 7 bases remaining between them. There are 13 residues in the CDR3. Germline CDR1 and CDR2: KGHSH and LQKENI. The CDR3 DNA reads TGTGCCAGCTCACCCGGGACTTCCTACGAGCAGTACTTC. Translating gives CASSPGTSYEQYF.

This chain joins TRBV7-2 and TRBJ2-5, with 7 bases fitting TRBD2. V lost 1 base and J lost 3; bases outside the gene matches: 2. The CDR3 covers 14 residues. Germline V gene sequence: CDR1 SGHTA, CDR2 FQGNSA. The CDR3 DNA sequence: TGTGCCAGCAGCTTAGAGCGGGGTAAAGAGACCCAGTACTTC. This sequence encodes CASSLERGKETQYF.

The rearrangement links TRBV30 to TRBJ1-1; D ambiguous. The V and J ends lost 4 bases and 1 base respectively, with 19 bases between them. This CDR3 spans 16 amino acids. Germline V CDR1 and CDR2: GTSNPN, SVGIG (reference sequence). CDR3 coding DNA: TGTGCCTGGACCAAACCGATAGGAGGGCCGAACACTGAAGCTTTCTTT. It codes for CAWTKPIGGPNTEAFF.

The J gene is TRBJ2-7, the V gene TRBV4-3; 10 bases map to TRBD1. V lost 0 bases and J lost 5; bases outside the gene matches: 7. CDR3 length: 16 amino acids. Germline values: CDR1 LGHNA, CDR2 YSLEER. The CDR3 coding sequence is TGCGCCAGCAGCCAAGATCCGGACAGGGGGTTTGACGAGCAGTACTTC. It yields the protein CASSQDPDRGFDEQYF.

The genes are TRBV7-3 and TRBJ1-1; possible D gene TRBD1, 5 bases. Germline loops: CDR1 SGHTA, CDR2 FQGTGA. The V gene lost 5 bases and the J gene lost 5 bases, with 12 bases spanning the gap. The CDR3 has 13 amino acids. The CDR3 DNA reads as TGTGCCAGCAGCGCTGGATGGGGGACTGAAGCTTTCTTT. This translates into CASSAGWGTEAFF. Full variable domain (rest looked up from reference TRBV7-3 and TRBJ1-1): GAGVSQTPSNKVTEKGKYVELRCDPISGHTALYWYRQSLGQGPEFLIYFQGTGAADDSGLPNDRFFAVRPEGSVSTLKIQRTERGDSAVYLCASSAGWGTEAFFGQGTRLTVV.

This sequence joins TRBV18 and TRBJ1-1; no reliable D call. With 2 bases removed from V and 3 bases from J, the gap between germline ends came to 10 bases. Germline V gene data show CDR1 as KGHSH and CDR2 as LQKENI. This CDR3 contains 14 residues. In nucleotides, the CDR3 is TGTGCCAGCTCACCAGGTACGGGTTACACTGAAGCTTTCTTT. The encoded protein is CASSPGTGYTEAFF.

The chain couples TRBV28 to TRBJ2-5; D might be TRBD1 (6 bases). Germline-derived CDR1 and CDR2 are MDHEN and SYDVKM. Trimming removed 5 bases at V and 1 base at J, with 17 bases between. CDR3 length equals 16 residues. The CDR3 region has the DNA TGTGCCAGCAGTCCAGGGACAAGGGGTCGCCAAGAGACCCAGTACTTC. This gives the protein CASSPGTRGRQETQYF.

This clone has only a few counts. The chain combines TRBV7-2 with TRBJ1-1; no definite D call. The V end was cut by 6 bases, the J end by 1 base, with 9 bases between. The germline CDR1 and CDR2 sequences are SGHTA and FQGNSA. This CDR3 spans 13 amino acids. CDR3 protein: CASRRESNTEAFF. The CDR3 nucleotides read TGTGCCAGCAGGAGGGAGTCGAACACTGAAGCTTTCTTT. The full variable domain, rest sourced from reference TRBV7-2 and TRBJ1-1, is GAGVSQSPSNKVTEKGKDVELRCDPISGHTALYWYRQSLGQGLEFLIYFQGNSAPDKSGLPSDRFSAERTGGSVSTLTIQRTQQEDSAVYLCASRRESNTEAFFGQGTRLTVV.

The chain couples TRBV7-9 to TRBJ2-2, with D possibly being TRBD1 (5 bases). V was cut by 4 bases and J by 4 bases, with 13 bases left in between. Looked up from germline, CDR1 is SEHNR and CDR2 is FQNEAQ (reference sequence). The CDR3 sequence is 15 residues long. CDR3 amino acids: CASSSALRGTGELFF. The CDR3 bases are TGTGCCAGCAGCTCAGCCCTTAGGGGCACCGGGGAGCTGTTTTTT. The whole variable domain, remainder taken from reference TRBV7-9 and TRBJ2-2, is DTGVSQNPRHKITKRGQNVTFRCDPISEHNRLYWYRQTLGQGPEFLTYFQNEAQLEKSRLLSDRFSAERPKGSFSTLEIQRTEQGDSAMYLCASSSALRGTGELFFGEGSRLTVL.

In the case of this clone: The sample contains more than one DNA sequence encoding this CDR3. The gene calls are TRBV18 and TRBJ2-3; 7 nucleotides match TRBD1. With V trimmed by 3 bases and J by 1 base, 1 base remained unmatched. CDR1 and CDR2 from the germline V gene are KGHSH and LQKENI. The CDR3 is 14 residues long. This CDR3 is CASSPGQGTDTQYF. DNA for the CDR3: TGTGCCAGCTCACCTGGACAGGGCACAGATACGCAGTATTTT.

The rearrangement uses TRBV7-2 and TRBJ2-1; D remains ambiguous. V was cut by 1 base and J by 9 bases, with 16 bases left in between. The CDR3 runs to 15 residues. Germline loops: CDR1 SGHTA, CDR2 FQGNSA. CDR3 nucleotides: TGTGCCAGCAGCTTAGTGGGTGGTAGCCGAATTGAGCAGTTCTTC. As protein: CASSLVGGSRIEQFF. The whole variable domain, remainder taken from reference TRBV7-2 and TRBJ2-1, is GAGVSQSPSNKVTEKGKDVELRCDPISGHTALYWYRQSLGQGLEFLIYFQGNSAPDKSGLPSDRFSAERTGGSVSTLTIQRTQQEDSAVYLCASSLVGGSRIEQFFGPGTRLTVL.

This clone turned up a few times. The chain links TRBV14 to TRBJ1-1; the D gene is possibly TRBD1 (6 bases). Germline V gene sequence: CDR1 SGHDN, CDR2 FVKESK. V lost 7 bases and J 5 bases, leaving 14 bases between the germline ends. The CDR3 is 13 residues long. CDR3 amino acids: CASTGAGRTEAFF. The CDR3, as DNA: TGTGCCAGCACGGGGGCAGGTCGGACTGAAGCTTTCTTT.

The chain recombines TRBV11-2 with TRBJ2-1; 11 bases agree with TRBD2. The CDR3 totals 15 residues. CDR1 and CDR2 from the germline V gene are SGHAT and FQNNGV. V lost 1 base and J lost 4; bases outside the gene matches: 0. CDR3 bases: TGTGCCAGCAGCTTAGGACTAGCGGGATACAATGAGCAGTTCTTC. Protein: CASSLGLAGYNEQFF. Full variable domain (outside the CDR3, taken from reference TRBV11-2 and TRBJ2-1): EAGVAQSPRYKIIEKRQSVAFWCNPISGHATLYWYQQILGQGPKLLIQFQNNGVVDDSQLPKDRFSAERLKGVDSTLKIQPAKLEDSAVYLCASSLGLAGYNEQFFGPGTRLTVL.

The CDR3 protein is CASSLEGQGTEQYF. CDR3 in DNA: TGTGCCAGCAGCTTGGAGGGACAGGGAACCGAGCAGTACTTC. The chain recombines TRBV5-4 with TRBJ2-7; TRBD1 agrees at 9 bases. Germline loops: CDR1 SGHNT, CDR2 YYREEE (reference sequence). J was trimmed by 6 bases and V by 0 bases; bases with no gene match: 4. There are 14 residues in the CDR3.

Worth noting for this clone: At one boundary the junction diverges from the germline segment, which might be a read error. The J gene is TRBJ1-2, the V gene TRBV7-8, with TRBD1 as a possible D gene (5 bases). This CDR3 has 15 amino acids. Per the germline V gene, CDR1 is SGHVS and CDR2 is FQNEAQ. CDR3 in DNA: TGTGCCAGCAGCGTAGCCGGGGGTAGGGACTATGGCTACACCTTC. This codes for CASSVAGGRDYGYTF.

The chain joins TRBV10-3 to TRBJ2-5; no reliable D call. Germline V gene data show CDR1 as ENHRY and CDR2 as SYGVKD. This CDR3 has 14 residues. V lost 4 bases and J 1 base, leaving 10 bases between the germline ends. The CDR3 loop is CAISGVEIQETQYF. The CDR3 DNA is TGTGCCATCAGTGGGGTGGAGATCCAAGAGACCCAGTACTTC.

The gene calls are TRBV28 and TRBJ2-1; tentatively, D is TRBD1 (6 bases). The CDR3 length is 16 residues. Trimming took 6 bases from V and 4 from J, leaving 19 bases between them. Germline CDR1 is MDHEN and CDR2 is SYDVKM. The CDR3 protein is CASSTVRDIPYNEQFF. The CDR3 coding sequence is TGTGCCAGCAGCACCGTCCGGGACATACCTTACAATGAGCAGTTCTTC.

This clone was picked up many times. Other DNA variants within this sample encode the same CDR3. The rearrangement uses TRBV7-9 and TRBJ2-7; D uncertain. The CDR3 covers 13 residues. V lost 1 base and J lost 3, with 7 bases in between. Germline values: CDR1 SEHNR, CDR2 FQNEAQ (reference sequence). CDR3 nucleotide sequence: TGTGCCAGCAGCTTAGGGGTGGGCTACGAGCAGTACTTC. Amino acids: CASSLGVGYEQYF.

The chain links TRBV11-2 to TRBJ2-7; D may be TRBD2 (6 bases). Germline V lookup: CDR1 SGHAT, CDR2 FQNNGV. The ends were cut back, 0 bases at V and 7 bases at J, with 13 bases in the middle. This CDR3 region has 14 residues. CDR3 in amino acids: CASSLDGQGLEQYF. The DNA of the CDR3 is TGTGCCAGCAGCTTAGATGGGCAAGGACTAGAGCAGTACTTC.

A few counts support this clone. CDR3 bases: TGTGCCAGCAGCCCCCGCGGGGGGCCCAACTATGGCTACACCTTC. It is translated as CASSPRGGPNYGYTF. This rearrangement joins TRBV7-3 to TRBJ1-2; tentative D call: TRBD1 (6 bases). CDR3 length: 15 amino acids. The ends were cut back, 5 bases at V and 2 bases at J, with 15 bases in the middle. Per germline, CDR1 SGHTA and CDR2 FQGTGA. Full variable domain (remainder filled in from reference TRBV7-3 and TRBJ1-2): GAGVSQTPSNKVTEKGKYVELRCDPISGHTALYWYRQSLGQGPEFLIYFQGTGAADDSGLPNDRFFAVRPEGSVSTLKIQRTERGDSAVYLCASSPRGGPNYGYTFGSGTRLTVV.

The V call is TRBV5-1, the J call TRBJ2-7; D is undetermined. Germline CDR1 reads SGHRS; CDR2 reads YFSETQ. V lost 4 bases to trimming and J lost 0 bases, with 11 bases between them. The CDR3 spans 14 residues. The CDR3 DNA reads TGCGCCAGCAGCCCCGTGGCGGACTCCTACGAGCAGTACTTC. This codes for CASSPVADSYEQYF.

The chain joins TRBV11-2 to TRBJ2-7; a weak D match, TRBD2 (6 bases). The CDR3 runs to 18 residues. The germline V gene encodes CDR1 SGHAT and CDR2 FQNNGV. V lost 5 bases and J 2 bases, leaving 25 bases between the germline ends. CDR3 loop: CASSLRGPGGGNAYEQYF. DNA of the CDR3: TGTGCCAGCAGCCTACGTGGACCTGGCGGCGGGAATGCCTACGAGCAGTACTTC.